This T cell receptor (beta chain) came from a study of Ad26.COV2.S vaccination and SARS-CoV-2 variants (dated by TCRdb to 2020 to 2023). As for the study more broadly: Donors in the vaccine arm were drawn from COV1001, a phase I-IIa trial of Ad26.COV2.S in healthy adults that was multicentre, randomized, double-blind and placebo-controlled. Trial participants were randomized into five groups of five, in which low-dose or high-dose Ad26.COV2.S was given once or twice, or placebo was given on both occasions. Sequencing of the TCRbeta repertoire served to evaluate the specificity and breadth of SARS-CoV-2-reactive T cell receptors following Ad26.COV2.S vaccination. Dosing of Ad26.COV2.S was intramuscular, at either 5x10^10 or 1x10^11 viral particles, delivered as one shot or as two shots spaced 56 days apart. Throughout the experiments and outcome assessment, investigators stayed blinded to trial group allocation. The TCR-sequenced set comprised approximately 32 samples: some 20 Ad26.COV2.S vaccine recipients, 5 placebo recipients and 8 SARS-CoV-2 convalescent individuals.

Regarding this clone: Its antigen is still unknown. No much larger clone exists at a distance of one base, and base qualities are not known.

The paper as a whole reports these results and caveats: The authors noted that the TCR breadth and depth analyses may have underestimated total T cell responses. Substantial breadth of spike-specific CD8+ and CD4+ T cell responses was reported after vaccination. Compared with placebo recipients, Ad26.COV2.S recipients showed higher spike-specific TCR breadth (P = 0.0014). Vaccine and placebo recipients had comparable non-spike TCR breadth, which fits with the vaccine containing only spike. The study lacked the statistical power to compare responses across vaccine doses or regimens.

The meaning of the sample's treatment or condition label: around 19 received Ad26.COV2.S at low or high dose, single or two shots; roughly five received placebo; per-sample allocation not given. Repertoires of vaccine and placebo recipients were sequenced from samples taken on day 63 after the first injection. Cohort 1b enrolled about two dozen adults aged 18-55 years at a single site in Boston, USA, between 29 July and 7 August 2020. As a vaccine, Ad26.COV2.S was a replication-incompetent adenovirus type 26 vector that expressed a prefusion-stabilized SARS-CoV-2 spike protein derived from the original Wuhan strain. TCRbeta CDR3 regions were sequenced with the immunoSEQ Assay. After extraction, genomic DNA underwent amplification by bias-controlled multiplex PCR, followed by high-throughput sequencing. As for the original processing: To quantify the absolute abundance of each unique TCRbeta CDR3 region, sequences were collapsed and filtered. Usable DNA was measured by amplifying reference genes present in all nucleated cells, and TCRbeta template counts were normalized to that usable DNA to estimate T cell fraction. Repertoire TCRs were annotated as SARS-CoV-2-specific by exact matching of V gene, CDR3 amino acid sequence and J gene to a known reactive TCR set. The reference SARS-CoV-2 TCR set was obtained from MIRA and was filtered for enrichment in COVID-19-positive ImmuneCODE repertoires, whereby public or cross-reactive TCRs were removed. Using the MIRA antigens, annotated TCRs were further analysed by specific ORF or by position within an ORF. Breadth was defined as annotated unique rearrangements over total unique productive rearrangements; depth was the summed frequency of those rearrangements. Group comparisons of TCR breadth used two-sided Wilcoxon rank-sum tests. What TCRdb holds here is the immuneACCESS table cut down to in-frame rearrangements. Part of the clones is not present; checked against another copy, under half of the missing clones reflect an unresolved V gene, and the others are unexplained. V, J and clone size derive from that table, while D and trimming were established from the DNA sequence. The sample table holds fewer than 800,000 clones, of which around 89% were seen once. The ten largest clones add up to over 1.3% of the sample.

This receptor was identified in a person aged 18-65 years who received the Ad26.COV2.S COVID-19 vaccine or a placebo. The material sequenced was peripheral blood, taken in a trial of Ad26.COV2.S vaccine versus placebo.

The DNA sequence is given as TGTGCCATCAGTGAGTCCACGGCAGGGACAACTGAAGCTTTCTTT. This translates into CAISESTAGTTEAFF. This receptor chain uses TRBV10-3 and TRBJ1-1; a tentative D call is TRBD1 (6 bases match). The CDR3 numbers 15 residues from cysteine through phenylalanine. Only the CDR3 DNA stays, 45 bases, in frame from base 1. The germline V gene provides CDR1 ENHRY and CDR2 SYGVKD. The V and J ends are trimmed by 0 bases and 5 bases, leaving 13 bases between them.